This T cell receptor beta chain was captured in a study of tumor-infiltrating lymphocytes in primary liver carcinoma. The overall study: With diameters of about 4.2 to 10 cm, tumors were stage T1-T3 N0M0. Study findings and constraints: Among the pair types, tumor region pairs showed more overlap than tumor-adjacent and tumor-blood pairs. The use of bulk unsorted samples meant that CD4+ and CD8+ repertoires were not compared. Blood had a significantly lower top-250-clone fraction than tumors did (p = 0.039).

Using a constant-region primer together with ProtoScript II reverse transcriptase, TCR beta cDNA was made from roughly 500 ng of total RNA. ARM-PCR, slightly modified, supplied the TCR beta libraries through three nested multiplex PCR rounds. Use of TRBV1-TRBV30 forward primers with a C-beta reverse primer characterized the first two PCR rounds, which lasted approximately 11 cycles each. TCRdb called the multiplex PCR reads again in MiXCR, with one record for every CDR3 protein. This table holds 310,000 or so distinct CDR3 sequences, less than 65% found once. For blood RNA, unsorted whole blood served as the source, and germline DNA was extracted too. Per the germline V gene, CDR1 is LGHNA and CDR2 is YNFKEQ. The CDR3 consists of 16 residues. The V segment lost 3 bases and the J segment 5 bases; nucleotides outside the gene matches: 9. With regard to this clonotype: Its antigen is not identified.

The chain recombines TRBV4-2 with TRBJ2-3; 9 bases are a match to TRBD2. This sequence originates from a man between 35 and 55 years old with primary liver carcinoma and hepatitis B virus infection. Sequencing input: peripheral blood. CDR3 in DNA: TGTGCCAGCAGCCAGGTGCTAGCGGGATGGGAAGATACGCAGTATTTT. The encoded protein is CASSQVLAGWEDTQYF.